This T cell receptor beta chain was found in a study of cytomegalovirus exposure and HLA in healthy donors. Study details: An earlier analysis identified approximately 120 million unique TCR beta sequences in 170 million or so T cells. Regarding the study as a whole: Cytomegalovirus-associated status was assigned to more than 150 TCR beta chains. In a later analysis, specific HLA alleles were associated with 15,000 to 20,000 TCR beta sequences at a 0.05 false discovery rate.

About this clone itself: Antigen: not known.

The PCR was carried out with 60 Vbeta primers and 13 Jbeta primers. Profiling relied on immunoSEQ multiplex PCR, and the TCRdb table lists in-frame clones only, not all of them. The sample lists about 38,000 clones; roughly 88% were seen once. V was clipped by 4 bases and J by 2 bases; unmatched bases: 4. Germline lookup yields CDR1 MGHDK and CDR2 SYGVNS. CDR3 size: 14 residues. The sequenced material came from PBMCs. The chain links TRBV25-1 to TRBJ2-7; 8 bases are a match to TRBD2. This TCR was recovered from a woman aged 40 to 49 in good health and CMV-seropositive. In nucleotides, the CDR3 is TGTGCCAGCAGTGTCCGGGGGGGAACCTACGAGCAGTACTTC. It specifies CASSVRGGTYEQYF.